These T cell receptor beta chains were read from a single sample in a study of blood T cell repertoires in COVID-19. Clones were read by immunoSEQ multiplex PCR, and TCRdb kept only the in-frame ones, dropping some. The sample holds around 120,000 clones, about 78% seen once. Material: peripheral blood. The receptors come from a man between 65 and 85 years old with acute or convalescent COVID-19. The CDR3 runs from the conserved cysteine through the conserved F or W. D genes are given only for firm matches. Clone sizes are given selectively: once, few, many, or a class where the clone is expanded.

>TRBJ2-1|-|TRBV15|once
CATSRDRTEQFF
TGTGCCACCAGCAGAGATAGAACTGAGCAGTTCTTC
>TRBJ1-4|-|TRBV27|-
CASRRPSTNEKLFF
TGTGCCAGCAGGAGGCCCTCAACTAATGAAAAACTGTTTTTT
>TRBJ1-1|TRBD1|TRBV5-1|-
CASRSTGGLNTEAFF
TGCGCCAGCAGGAGTACAGGGGGCCTAAACACTGAAGCTTTCTTT
>TRBJ2-7|TRBD1|TRBV5-1|-
CASSLETGAYEQYF
TGCGCCAGCAGCTTGGAGACAGGGGCCTACGAGCAGTACTTC
>TRBJ1-1|-|TRBV5-6|-
CASTYRFRGEAFF
TGTGCCAGCACCTACAGGTTTCGTGGGGAAGCTTTCTTT
>TRBJ2-1|-|TRBV5-1|few
CASSLPGGENEQFF
TGCGCCAGCAGCTTGCCTGGAGGTGAGAATGAGCAGTTCTTC
>TRBJ1-2|TRBD1|TRBV14|-
CASSLRDSYYGYTF
TGTGCCAGCAGCCTACGGGACAGCTACTATGGCTACACCTTC
>TRBJ1-4|TRBD1|TRBV18|-
CASSPADRLGEKLFF
TGTGCCAGCTCACCTGCGGACAGGTTAGGTGAAAAACTGTTTTTT
>TRBJ1-6|-|TRBV5-1|-
CASSLAQGNTSPLHF
TGCGCCAGCAGCTTGGCCCAGGGTAATACTTCACCCCTCCACTTT
>TRBJ2-1|TRBD2|TRBV9|few
CASSFSGNSYNEQFF
TGTGCCAGCAGTTTTAGCGGGAACTCCTACAATGAGCAGTTCTTC
>TRBJ2-7|TRBD2|TRBV27|-
CASRPEGLVPYEQYF
TGTGCCAGCAGGCCCGAGGGACTAGTTCCCTACGAGCAGTACTTC
>TRBJ2-1|-|TRBV19|-
CASSPAGTGHNEQFF
TGTGCCAGTAGTCCCGCGGGCACCGGGCACAATGAGCAGTTCTTC
>TRBJ1-2|-|TRBV6-5|-
CASSPTGNYGYTF
TGTGCCAGCAGCCCCACAGGGAACTATGGCTACACCTTC
>TRBJ2-7|TRBD1|TRBV30|-
CAWSTQGYEQYF
TGTGCCTGGAGTACACAGGGGTACGAGCAGTACTTC
>TRBJ1-6|TRBD1|TRBV19|-
CASRETGVNSPLHF
TGTGCCAGTAGGGAAACAGGGGTGAATTCACCCCTCCACTTT
>TRBJ1-1|TRBD1|TRBV18|-
CASSPSPGQVEAFF
TGTGCCAGCTCACCATCCCCGGGACAGGTCGAAGCTTTCTTT
>TRBJ2-6|-|TRBV29-1|-
CSVGRGALGGGNVLTF
TGCAGCGTAGGACGGGGGGCGCTTGGAGGTGGCAACGTCCTGACTTTC
>TRBJ1-3|TRBD1|TRBV5-1|once
CASSLPGQADTIYF
TGCGCCAGCAGCTTGCCGGGACAGGCGGACACCATATATTTT
>TRBJ2-5|-|TRBV12-3/TRBV12-4|-
CASSFPGRETQYF
TGTGCCAGCAGTTTCCCAGGGAGGGAGACCCAGTACTTC
>TRBJ1-4|TRBD1|TRBV4-3|-
CASSQVGRDRRSNNEKLFF
TGCGCCAGCAGCCAGGTAGGCCGGGACAGGCGATCAAATAATGAAAAACTGTTTTTT
>TRBJ1-1|-|TRBV5-1|once
CASSLLRSNTEAFF
TGCGCCAGCAGCTTGCTGCGTTCGAACACTGAAGCTTTCTTT
>TRBJ1-3|-|TRBV6-1|few
CASSTPQSSGNTIYF
TGTGCCAGCAGTACCCCACAAAGCTCTGGAAACACCATATATTTT
>TRBJ2-1|TRBD2|TRBV12-5|-
CASGLPRTSVHNEQFF
TGTGCTAGTGGTTTGCCCCGGACTAGCGTCCACAATGAGCAGTTCTTC
>TRBJ2-6|-|TRBV2|-
CASRVRGNSGANVLTF
TGTGCCAGCAGAGTTCGGGGAAACTCTGGGGCCAACGTCCTGACTTTC
>TRBJ1-2|-|TRBV18|-
CASSPQDSNYGYTF
TGTGCCAGCTCACCACAGGACAGTAACTATGGCTACACCTTC
>TRBJ1-2|TRBD1|TRBV18|-
CASSPDRAHGYTF
TGTGCCAGCTCACCAGACAGGGCCCACGGCTACACCTTC
>TRBJ1-3|-|TRBV24-1|-
CATSDSGGTRSGNTIYF
TGTGCCACCAGTGACTCGGGGGGAACCCGCTCTGGAAACACCATATATTTT
>TRBJ1-5|TRBD1|TRBV13|-
CASSLGGTGGGQPQHF
TGTGCCAGCAGCTTAGGCGGGACAGGGGGCGGTCAGCCCCAGCATTTT
>TRBJ1-1|TRBD1|TRBV30|-
CAWSVSLGLGGRAFF
TGTGCCTGGAGTGTAAGTCTTGGCTTAGGGGGCAGAGCTTTCTTT
>TRBJ1-1|-|TRBV6-2/TRBV6-3|-
CASSFQGYGTEAFF
TGTGCCAGCAGTTTTCAGGGGTATGGCACTGAAGCTTTCTTT
>TRBJ2-3|-|TRBV3-1/TRBV3-2|-
CASSQVVRGATDTQYF
TGTGCCAGCAGCCAAGTAGTCCGGGGAGCCACAGATACGCAGTATTTT
>TRBJ1-2|-|TRBV5-5|-
CASSLEPGLDYGYTF
TGTGCCAGCAGCTTGGAGCCAGGGCTGGACTATGGCTACACCTTC
>TRBJ1-6|-|TRBV9|-
CASSPSYERPLHF
TGTGCCAGCAGCCCATCCTACGAAAGACCCCTCCACTTT
>TRBJ1-6|-|TRBV5-6|-
CASSLVESPNSPLHF
TGTGCCAGCAGCTTGGTAGAGAGTCCGAATTCACCCCTCCACTTT
>TRBJ1-2|-|TRBV5-5|-
CASSLGLTSGYTF
TGTGCCAGCAGCCTGGGTCTAACCTCTGGCTACACCTTC
>TRBJ1-3|-|TRBV18|-
CASSPPSLSGNTIYF
TGTGCCAGCTCACCACCGTCCCTCTCTGGAAACACCATATATTTT
>TRBJ1-2|TRBD1|TRBV12-5|many
CASGLGPLRQGINYGYTF
TGTGCTAGTGGTTTGGGGCCATTACGACAGGGAATAAACTATGGCTACACCTTC
>TRBJ1-5|TRBD1|TRBV19|-
CASSTPTGVHQPQHF
TGTGCCAGTAGTACCCCGACAGGGGTACATCAGCCCCAGCATTTT
>TRBJ2-7|-|TRBV18|few
CASSPAGRDSYEQYF
TGTGCCAGCTCACCAGCGGGCCGAGACTCCTACGAGCAGTACTTC
>TRBJ2-1|TRBD2|TRBV7-3|-
CASSLTPTWTSGVNEQFF
TGTGCCAGCAGCTTAACTCCCACGTGGACTAGCGGGGTCAATGAGCAGTTCTTC
>TRBJ2-3|TRBD1|TRBV9|-
CASTFRTGWPDTQYF
TGTGCCAGCACCTTTAGGACAGGGTGGCCAGATACGCAGTATTTT
>TRBJ1-2|TRBD1|TRBV5-1|-
CASSSTGVYGYTF
TGCGCCAGCAGCTCGACAGGGGTCTATGGCTACACCTTC
>TRBJ1-4|TRBD1|TRBV30|-
CAWSVQGEEKLFF
TGTGCCTGGAGTGTTCAGGGGGAAGAAAAACTGTTTTTT
>TRBJ2-7|TRBD2|TRBV5-1|once
CASSQGLAGASRYEQYF
TGCGCCAGCAGCCAAGGACTAGCGGGGGCCAGCCGCTACGAGCAGTACTTC
>TRBJ2-3|TRBD2|TRBV5-1|-
CASSWSGGKDTQYF
TGCGCCAGCAGCTGGAGCGGGGGTAAAGATACGCAGTATTTT
>TRBJ2-7|TRBD1|TRBV11-3|-
CASSGGQGVSLFYEQYF
TGTGCCAGCAGCGGCGGACAGGGGGTTTCACTATTCTACGAGCAGTACTTC
>TRBJ2-4|TRBD2|TRBV19|-
CASSISSGGRNIQYF
TGTGCCAGTAGTATATCTAGCGGGGGTAGAAACATTCAGTACTTC
>TRBJ2-1|-|TRBV7-3|-
CASSLRGDYEQFF
TGTGCCAGCAGCTTAAGGGGGGACTATGAGCAGTTCTTC
>TRBJ1-5|TRBD1|TRBV28|once
CASTFEDRGNQPQHF
TGTGCCAGCACTTTCGAGGACAGGGGCAATCAGCCCCAGCATTTT
>TRBJ2-5|TRBD1|TRBV18|-
CASSPRDRDQETQYF
TGTGCCAGCTCACCCCGGGACAGGGACCAAGAGACCCAGTACTTC
>TRBJ2-3|-|TRBV19|-
CASKQVDTQYF
TGTGCCAGTAAACAGGTAGATACGCAGTATTTT
>TRBJ2-2|TRBD2|TRBV6-2/TRBV6-3|few
CASSKETSGGPGELFF
TGTGCCAGCAGTAAAGAGACTAGCGGGGGGCCCGGGGAGCTGTTTTTT
>TRBJ2-1|-|TRBV4-2|-
CASSQDTMTKEQFF
TGTGCCAGCAGCCAAGATACCATGACTAAAGAGCAGTTCTTC
>TRBJ2-3|-|TRBV7-2|-
CASSPPGGGGLGTDTQYF
TGTGCCAGCAGCCCCCCCGGAGGAGGGGGCTTGGGCACAGATACGCAGTATTTT
>TRBJ1-2|-|TRBV12-5|-
CASGFPQSPGYTF
TGTGCTAGTGGTTTCCCGCAGTCTCCTGGCTACACCTTC
>TRBJ2-7|-|TRBV10-3|-
CAIMQGPYEQYF
TGTGCCATCATGCAGGGGCCCTACGAGCAGTACTTC
>TRBJ2-1|-|TRBV6-4|few
CASSDSRTSNEQFF
TGTGCCAGCAGTGACTCCCGGACTTCCAATGAGCAGTTCTTC